Presented here are 5 T cell receptor beta chains from one specimen sequenced in a study of shared clonotypes between healthy human individuals. The protocol was immunoSEQ multiplex PCR, while the TCRdb copy is restricted to in-frame clones and leaves out a portion. This sample carries 500,000 to 550,000 clones, approximately 94% of them seen once, and the ten largest clones take about 0.06%. The source material was naive CD4+ T cells sorted from blood. Subset denoted: CD45RA+ positively selected. The receptors here all came from a woman aged 30 to 39 in good health.

The J gene is TRBJ2-5, the V gene TRBV25-1; TRBD2 aligns across 9 bases. Germline assignment: CDR1 MGHDK and CDR2 SYGVNS. V lost 4 bases, J lost 3 bases, and 3 bases stayed unmatched. This CDR3 contains 14 residues. CDR3 loop: CASSASGNEETQYF. For the CDR3, the DNA is TGTGCCAGCAGTGCTAGCGGGAACGAAGAGACCCAGTACTTC.

The chain recombines TRBV18 with TRBJ2-7, with D possibly TRBD2 on 6 matching bases. Looked up from germline, CDR1 is KGHSH and CDR2 is LQKENI. This CDR3 region has 14 residues. V was shortened by 1 base and J by 9 bases, with 16 bases between the two germline ends. The CDR3: CASSPREMTGRQYF. In DNA, the CDR3 is TGTGCCAGCTCACCACGCGAAATGACCGGGAGGCAGTACTTC.

The V call is TRBV7-9, the J call TRBJ2-5; D gene ambiguous. The J call may be wrong; the DNA end is better matched by TRBJ2-7. The CDR3 is 15 amino acids. Germline CDR1 SEHNR, CDR2 FQNEAQ (reference sequence). The CDR3 sequence is CASSLPPWGDYEQYF. CDR3 coding DNA: TGTGCCAGCAGCCTCCCCCCTTGGGGTGACTACGAGCAGTACTTC.

This chain links TRBV6-5 with TRBJ2-3; perhaps D is TRBD1 or TRBD2 (5 bases each). CDR1 is MNHEY, CDR2 SVGAGI, per germline. Between the trimmed V and J ends, which lost 6 bases and 2 bases, there was a span of 12 bases. The CDR3 covers 14 residues. CDR3 in DNA: TGTGCCAGCAGACAACAAGGGACCACAGATACGCAGTATTTT. It codes for CASRQQGTTDTQYF.

Here the CDR3 reads CASSSGSYSGANVLTF. The CDR3, as DNA: TGCGCCAGCAGCTCCGGGAGTTACTCTGGGGCCAACGTCCTGACTTTC. The genes are TRBV5-1 and TRBJ2-6; D might be TRBD2 (6 bases). This CDR3 region has 16 residues. Trimming shortened V by 3 bases and J by 0 bases, and 10 bases separated the two germline ends. Germline V gene lookup returns CDR1 SGHRS and CDR2 YFSETQ.